These 7 T cell receptor beta chains share one sample of origin, sequenced in a study of T-cell reconstitution after alpha-beta-depleted transplantation in children. A TCRbeta library incorporating unique molecular identifiers was prepared. TCRdb analysed the PCR reads with MiXCR anew, one entry per CDR3 protein. The table includes 900,000 or so distinct CDR3 sequences, 16% detected once. Here the sequenced sample was PBMCs, mostly from graft donor cells, taken 360 days after TCRalphabeta/CD19-depleted stem cell transplant. These receptors all come from a male patient younger than 18 who had a stem cell transplant for acute lymphoblastic leukemia, so the T cells may come from the graft donor.

Only a few counts were recorded for this clonotype. This chain uses TRBV7-8 with TRBJ2-1; 9 positions match TRBD2. CDR3 length: 17 residues. The V gene end was trimmed by 4 bases and the J gene end by 5 bases; junction bases not matched to a gene: 12. CDR1 is SGHVS, CDR2 FQNEAQ, per germline. CDR3: CASSSEGGLAGNNEQFF. The CDR3 region has the DNA TGTGCCAGCAGCTCTGAGGGTGGGCTAGCGGGAAACAATGAGCAGTTCTTC.

V gene TRBV5-1 combines with J gene TRBJ2-7; possible D gene TRBD2, 6 bases. The germline gives CDR1 SGHRS, CDR2 YFSETQ. The V end was cut by 7 bases, the J end by 4 bases, with 15 bases between. This CDR3 has 13 amino acids. CDR3 residues: CASCLAYGYEQYF. Here the CDR3 DNA reads TGCGCCAGCTGCCTAGCGTATGGGTACGAGCAGTACTTC.

This clonotype was counted once. The chain is built from TRBV29-1 and TRBJ2-3; TRBD2 matches 7 bases. The V segment lost 8 bases and the J segment 3 bases; nucleotides outside the gene matches: 5. Germline CDR1 and CDR2: SQVTM and ANQGSEA. CDR3 length equals 12 residues. The DNA of the CDR3 is TGCAGCTGGAGCGGGATAACAGATACGCAGTATTTT. Its protein is CSWSGITDTQYF.

The chain recombines TRBV5-6 with TRBJ2-1; D is unclear. This CDR3 has 13 amino acids. Germline V gene lookup returns CDR1 SGHDT and CDR2 YYEEEE. V lost 5 bases and J 10 bases, leaving 16 bases between the germline ends. The CDR3 sequence: CASRQAFLGEQFF. The DNA for the CDR3 is TGTGCCAGCAGACAAGCCTTTTTGGGGGAGCAGTTCTTC.

J is TRBJ2-1 and V is TRBV5-1; D is possibly TRBD1 or TRBD2 (5 bases each). The ends were cut back, 3 bases at V and 5 bases at J, with 15 bases in the middle. Germline V gene sequence: CDR1 SGHRS, CDR2 YFSETQ. The CDR3 is 15 residues long. The CDR3 nucleotides read TGCGCCAGCAGCTCCCCCGGGACCTACAACAATGAGCAGTTCTTC. Residues: CASSSPGTYNNEQFF. The full variable domain, completed using reference TRBV5-1 and TRBJ2-1, is KAGVTQTPRYLIKTRGQQVTLSCSPISGHRSVSWYQQTPGQGLQFLFEYFSETQRNKGNFPGRFSGRQFSNSRSEMNVSTLELGDSALYLCASSSPGTYNNEQFFGPGTRLTVL.

This clonotype was seen at least ten times. The CDR3 loop is CATSDLAGAGYNEQFF. CDR3 DNA: TGTGCCACCAGTGATTTGGCAGGGGCAGGGTACAATGAGCAGTTCTTC. J is TRBJ2-1 and V is TRBV24-1; a weak D match, TRBD1 (6 bases). The CDR3 consists of 16 residues. Germline CDR1 KGHDR, CDR2 SFDVKD. Trimming left V 0 bases short and J 4 bases short, with 12 bases between.

The chain employs TRBV5-1 and TRBJ2-6, with D perhaps matching TRBD1 (6 bases). Germline CDR1 SGHRS, CDR2 YFSETQ. The CDR3 covers 17 residues. V was cut by 4 bases and J by 1 base, with 15 bases left in between. Here the CDR3 reads CASSGTHTGSGANVLTF. The CDR3 coding sequence is TGCGCCAGCAGCGGGACACATACGGGTTCTGGGGCCAACGTCCTGACTTTC.